What follows are 16 T cell receptor beta chains derived from one specimen sequenced in a study of shared clonotypes between healthy human individuals. The method was immunoSEQ multiplex PCR; TCRdb's version includes in-frame clones alone and lacks a portion of them. The sample contains over 400,000 clones, more than 65% of which appear only once. Source material: PBMCs. The receptors shown here come from a woman aged 40 to 55 in good health. Some clones in this sample may be carry-over from other donors' samples.

The rearrangement uses TRBV28 and TRBJ1-5; a weak D match, TRBD1 (6 bases). Germline CDR1 reads MDHEN; CDR2 reads SYDVKM. The CDR3 spans 16 residues. Trimming left V 5 bases short and J 1 base short, with 15 bases between. The CDR3 DNA reads TGTGCCAGCAGTACACAAACAGGGACAAGCAATCAGCCCCAGCATTTT. It codes for CASSTQTGTSNQPQHF.

Concerning this clone itself: Since a much larger clone is just one base distant, this may be a read error. V gene TRBV7-3 combines with J gene TRBJ2-3; tentatively, D is TRBD2 (6 bases). The germline CDR1 and CDR2 sequences are SGHTA and FQGTGA. The CDR3 has 16 residues. CDR3 region: CASSLTAGLSTYTQYF. CDR3 nucleotides: TGTGCCAGCAGCTTAACGGCGGGGTTAAGCACATATACGCAGTATTTT.

This clone occurred many times. A much larger clone differs from this one at a single base, so this may be a read error. Additional DNA sequences in this sample encode the identical CDR3. The chain links TRBV6-6 to TRBJ2-7, with D possibly being TRBD2 (5 bases). CDR3 length: 16 amino acids. The V end was cut by 2 bases, the J end by 3 bases, with 17 bases between. CDR1 is MNHNY and CDR2 is SVGAGI in the germline V gene (reference sequence). CDR3 amino acids: CASSYPERTGSYEQYF. The CDR3 region has the DNA TGTGCCAGCAGTTACCCGGAGCGGACGGGAAGCTACGAGCAGTACTTC.

The chain links TRBV7-8 to TRBJ2-7; TRBD1 agrees at 7 bases. The CDR3 covers 15 residues. CDR1 and CDR2 (germline): SGHVS, FQNEAQ. Trimming at V came to 3 bases and at J to 2 bases, leaving 7 bases not matched to a gene. The CDR3 protein is CASSFSDRNPYEQYF. The CDR3 bases are TGTGCCAGCAGCTTTTCGGACAGGAACCCCTACGAGCAGTACTTC. The whole variable domain, filled in from reference TRBV7-8 and TRBJ2-7, reads GAGVSQSPRYKVAKRGQDVALRCDPISGHVSLFWYQQALGQGPEFLTYFQNEAQLDKSGLPSDRFFAERPEGSVSTLKIQRTQQEDSAVYLCASSFSDRNPYEQYFGPGTRLTVT.

This clone was observed a handful of times. Since a much larger clone is just one base distant, this may be a read error. This rearrangement joins TRBV11-2 to TRBJ1-2; possibly TRBD1 for D (5 bases). The CDR3 has 14 residues. The V gene's germline CDR1 is SGHAT and CDR2 FQNNGV. Here the CDR3 reads CASSPDSMSYGYAF. CDR3 DNA sequence: TGTGCCAGCAGCCCCGACAGTATGAGCTATGGCTACGCCTTC. Full variable domain (missing parts from reference TRBV11-2 and TRBJ1-2): EAGVAQSPRYKIIEKRQSVAFWCNPISGHATLYWYQQILGQGPKLLIQFQNNGVVDDSQLPKDRFSAERLKGVDSTLKIQPAKLEDSAVYLCASSPDSMSYGYAFGSGTRLTVV.

This clone has only a few counts. The rearrangement uses TRBV6-4 and TRBJ2-5; D might be TRBD1 (5 bases). The CDR3 is 15 amino acids. Trimming stripped 4 bases from V and 0 bases from J, with 12 bases between. Per germline, CDR1 MRHNA and CDR2 SNTAGT. CDR3 loop: CASSASAGNQETQYF. Here the CDR3 DNA reads TGTGCCAGCAGTGCATCCGCAGGGAACCAAGAGACCCAGTACTTC.

The chain couples TRBV15 to TRBJ2-7; D unclear. CDR1 and CDR2 from the germline V gene are LNHNV and YYDKDF (reference sequence). The CDR3 has 13 amino acids. The V end was cut by 0 bases, the J end by 6 bases, with 9 bases between. Here the CDR3 DNA reads TGTGCCACCAGCAGAGATATGGTATCCGAGCAGTACTTC. Its translation is CATSRDMVSEQYF.

The CDR3 spells CASSPGLAGGLRYEQYF. In DNA form, the CDR3 reads TGTGCCAGCAGCCCGGGACTAGCGGGAGGCCTGCGGTACGAGCAGTACTTC. V usage is TRBV5-4 and J usage is TRBJ2-7, with 15 bases aligning to TRBD2. This CDR3 is 17 amino acids long. Per the germline V gene, CDR1 is SGHNT and CDR2 is YYREEE (reference sequence). The trim removed 4 bases at V and 4 bases at J, leaving 9 bases unmatched.

This chain joins TRBV27 and TRBJ1-5, with no clear D. V shed 3 bases and J shed 2 bases, with 11 bases lying between them. The CDR3 runs to 15 residues. The germline CDR1 and CDR2 sequences are MNHEY and SMNVEV (reference sequence). The CDR3 DNA reads as TGTGCCAGCAGTTTGTGGTGTGTCTGCAATCAGCCCCAGCATTTT. It codes for CASSLWCVCNQPQHF.

V gene TRBV5-1 combines with J gene TRBJ2-1, with 7 positions matching TRBD2. CDR1 is SGHRS, CDR2 YFSETQ, per germline. The CDR3 covers 12 residues. V was clipped by 4 bases and J by 7 bases; unmatched bases: 2. The CDR3 here is CASSLGGNEQFF. The CDR3 DNA reads TGCGCCAGCAGCCTCGGGGGGAATGAGCAGTTCTTC. Using reference TRBV5-1 and TRBJ2-1 for the parts outside the CDR3, the full variable domain is KAGVTQTPRYLIKTRGQQVTLSCSPISGHRSVSWYQQTPGQGLQFLFEYFSETQRNKGNFPGRFSGRQFSNSRSEMNVSTLELGDSALYLCASSLGGNEQFFGPGTRLTVL.

On this clone: A far larger clone differs by one base, so this is likely a read error. The V call is TRBV6-5, the J call TRBJ2-5; D tentatively reads TRBD1 or TRBD2 (5 bases each). Germline-derived CDR1 and CDR2 are MNHEY and SVGAGI. CDR3 size: 14 residues. The CDR3 DNA sequence: TGTACCAGCAGTCGACAAGAGGGACCCAATACACGGTACTTC. It yields the protein CTSSRQEGPNTRYF.

The chain couples TRBV7-2 to TRBJ2-3; 7 bases match TRBD1. Germline-derived CDR1 and CDR2 are SGHTA and FQGNSA. V shed 4 bases and J 4 bases; nucleotides not matched to a gene: 2. The CDR3 is 13 amino acids. The CDR3 region has the DNA TGTGCCAGCAGCTCCACAGGGGCAGATACGCAGTATTTT. This translates into CASSSTGADTQYF.

A single count supports this clone. The chain joins TRBV28 to TRBJ2-7; possibly TRBD1 for D (6 bases). The CDR3 runs 13 residues. Germline V gene data show CDR1 as MDHEN and CDR2 as SYDVKM. Trimming removed 6 bases from V and 4 bases from J, with 13 bases in between. The DNA for the CDR3 is TGTGCCAGCAGCCGAGACAGGTTTTACGAGCAGTACTTC. Translation: CASSRDRFYEQYF. The full variable domain, its missing parts supplied by reference TRBV28 and TRBJ2-7, is DVKVTQSSRYLVKRTGEKVFLECVQDMDHENMFWYRQDPGLGLRLIYFSYDVKMKEKGDIPEGYSVSREKKERFSLILESASTNQTSMYLCASSRDRFYEQYFGPGTRLTVT.

The chain recombines TRBV5-1 with TRBJ2-5; D unresolved. The CDR3 has 15 amino acids. CDR1 SGHRS and CDR2 YFSETQ come from the germline V gene. Trimming took off 0 bases at V and 1 base at J, with 10 bases between the two ends. The CDR3 DNA follows: TGCGCCAGCAGCTTGGGGCCGGCAACCCAAGAGACCCAGTACTTC. Protein: CASSLGPATQETQYF. The entire variable domain, with the rest obtained from reference TRBV5-1 and TRBJ2-5, is as follows: KAGVTQTPRYLIKTRGQQVTLSCSPISGHRSVSWYQQTPGQGLQFLFEYFSETQRNKGNFPGRFSGRQFSNSRSEMNVSTLELGDSALYLCASSLGPATQETQYFGPGTRLLVL.

Notes on this clone: This CDR3 fails to terminate in the conserved phenylalanine or tryptophan, so it likely reflects a read error. DNA for the CDR3: TGTGCCAGCAGCTTAGAAGCGGGAGGGCCGTACAAGCAGTACTTA. This sequence encodes CASSLEAGGPYKQYL. This chain uses TRBV4-2 with TRBJ2-7; 10 positions agree with TRBD2. Germline loops: CDR1 LGHNA, CDR2 YNFKEQ. This CDR3 spans 15 amino acids. The V segment lost 5 bases and the J segment 8 bases; nucleotides outside the gene matches: 12.

V gene TRBV28 combines with J gene TRBJ1-5; D possibly corresponds to TRBD1 (5 bases). Trimming stripped 5 bases from V and 0 bases from J, with 23 bases between. The CDR3 loop spans 19 amino acids. Germline CDR1 reads MDHEN; CDR2 reads SYDVKM. The CDR3 sequence is CASSPPGVGQADSNQPQHF. As DNA, the CDR3 is TGTGCCAGCAGTCCTCCTGGGGTGGGGCAGGCCGATAGCAATCAGCCCCAGCATTTT.